The rows below give T cell receptor beta chains drawn from one sample of a study of T cell responses to AZD1222 COVID-19 vaccine. The method was immunoSEQ multiplex PCR; TCRdb's version includes in-frame clones alone and lacks a portion of them. Of approximately 100,000 clones in the sample, about 93% are singletons; the top ten hold roughly 2%. The specimen was peripheral blood, collected on day 0 of AZD1222 vaccination. The receptor set was obtained from an adult in good health. The CDR3 runs from the conserved cysteine through the conserved F or W. The D gene is left open where the match is weak. Only part of the rows carry a size: once, few, many, or a class if the clone is expanded.

NA,TRBJ1-4,TRBV5-4,TRBD1,CASSNGQGAAEKLFF,TGTGCCAGCAGCAACGGACAGGGGGCTGCGGAAAAACTGTTTTTT
NA,TRBJ1-1,TRBV23-1,NA,CASSQSLVGLTDNTEAFF,TGCGCCAGCAGTCAATCGTTGGTCGGGTTAACAGACAACACTGAAGCTTTCTTT
NA,TRBJ1-5,TRBV18,NA,CASSPRAAIGGDQPQHF,TGTGCCAGCTCACCACGCGCCGCTATAGGGGGAGATCAGCCCCAGCATTTT
NA,TRBJ2-7,TRBV23-1,NA,CASSLRQDEQYF,TGCGCCAGCAGTCTCCGCCAGGACGAGCAGTACTTC
NA,TRBJ1-1,TRBV20-1,NA,CSASPTGYTEAFF,TGCAGTGCTAGTCCGACAGGCTACACTGAAGCTTTCTTT
NA,TRBJ2-3,TRBV5-5,NA,CASTPGPWDTDTQYF,TGTGCCAGCACACCGGGACCATGGGACACAGATACGCAGTATTTT
NA,TRBJ2-5,TRBV5-4,NA,CASSLALRGPETQYF,TGTGCCAGCAGCTTGGCCCTACGGGGCCCGGAGACCCAGTACTTC
NA,TRBJ2-5,TRBV19,NA,CASRVGSEETQYF,TGTGCCAGTAGGGTTGGTAGCGAAGAGACCCAGTACTTC
once,TRBJ1-2,TRBV5-1,NA,CASSLGRSDGYTF,TGCGCCAGCAGCTTGGGCAGATCGGATGGCTACACCTTC
NA,TRBJ2-3,TRBV6-1,NA,CASSEAGASTDTQYF,TGTGCCAGCAGTGAAGCGGGGGCCAGCACAGATACGCAGTATTTT
NA,TRBJ1-1,TRBV19,TRBD1,CASGFGQGEAFF,TGTGCCAGTGGATTCGGACAGGGTGAAGCTTTCTTT
once,TRBJ1-5,TRBV5-8,NA,CASSLETQVEPQHF,TGTGCCAGCAGCTTGGAAACCCAGGTCGAGCCCCAGCATTTT
NA,TRBJ1-6,TRBV15,NA,CATRRGVNSPLHF,TGTGCCACCAGAAGGGGGGTTAATTCACCCCTCCACTTT
NA,TRBJ1-3,TRBV19,NA,CASSRPGANSGNTIYF,TGTGCCAGTAGCCGCCCAGGGGCTAACTCTGGAAACACCATATATTTT
NA,TRBJ2-2,TRBV11-2,NA,CASSTNTGELFF,TGTGCCAGCAGCACGAACACCGGGGAGCTGTTTTTT
once,TRBJ1-5,TRBV2,NA,CASREGTYSNQPQHF,TGTGCCAGCAGAGAGGGGACTTATAGCAATCAGCCCCAGCATTTT
NA,TRBJ2-3,TRBV27,TRBD2,CASSLSRGRGGSSTDTQYF,TGTGCCAGCAGTTTATCTCGGGGGCGGGGGGGTTCTAGCACAGATACGCAGTATTTT
NA,TRBJ2-3,TRBV27,NA,CASSLSTASRSSTDTQYF,TGTGCCAGCAGTTTAAGTACGGCCAGCCGGTCTAGCACAGATACGCAGTATTTT
NA,TRBJ1-1,TRBV11-2,TRBD1,CASSPSRGLEMNTEAFF,TGTGCCAGCAGCCCGAGCAGGGGGTTGGAAATGAACACTGAAGCTTTCTTT
NA,TRBJ1-2,TRBV7-2,NA,CASSLVSRGENYGYTF,TGTGCCAGCAGCTTAGTTTCCAGGGGTGAGAACTATGGCTACACCTTC
NA,TRBJ1-6,TRBV5-8,NA,CASLETVGSYNSPLHF,TGTGCCAGCCTAGAAACGGTGGGCTCCTATAATTCACCCCTCCACTTT
NA,TRBJ1-1,TRBV12-5,NA,CASGLVGGNTEAFF,TGTGCTAGTGGTTTGGTCGGAGGGAACACTGAAGCTTTCTTT
once,TRBJ1-1,TRBV19,NA,CASSMEASNTEAFF,TGTGCCAGTAGTATGGAGGCCTCGAACACTGAAGCTTTCTTT
NA,TRBJ1-5,TRBV5-4,NA,CASSLRNIRDQPQHF,TGTGCCAGCAGCTTACGAAATATAAGGGATCAGCCCCAGCATTTT
NA,TRBJ2-2,TRBV5-6,NA,CASSLVGSGELFF,TGTGCCAGCAGCTTGGTTGGGTCCGGGGAGCTGTTTTTT
NA,TRBJ1-1,TRBV6-2/TRBV6-3,TRBD1,CASRPQRGQFPEAFF,TGTGCCAGCAGACCTCAGAGGGGGCAGTTCCCTGAAGCTTTCTTT
NA,TRBJ2-4,TRBV3-1/TRBV3-2,TRBD1,CASSQGDRGNIQYF,TGTGCCAGCAGCCAAGGGGACAGGGGGAACATTCAGTACTTC
NA,TRBJ1-1,TRBV4-3,NA,CASSQTLNTEAFF,TGCGCCAGCAGCCAAACACTGAACACTGAAGCTTTCTTT
NA,TRBJ1-3,TRBV19,TRBD1,CASSKDRPGNTIYF,TGTGCCAGTAGTAAGGACAGGCCTGGAAACACCATATATTTT
few,TRBJ1-5,TRBV2,NA,CASSQGMGQPQHF,TGTGCCAGCAGTCAGGGAATGGGCCAGCCCCAGCATTTT
NA,TRBJ1-2,TRBV9,NA,CASSVGLSLERRGYTF,TGTGCCAGCAGCGTAGGACTATCTCTAGAGAGGAGGGGCTACACCTTC
NA,TRBJ1-1,TRBV7-2,TRBD1,CASSRGTGRGTEAFF,TGTGCCAGCAGCAGAGGGACAGGGAGGGGTACTGAAGCTTTCTTT
NA,TRBJ1-1,TRBV29-1,TRBD1,CSVGTAKNTEAFF,TGCAGCGTCGGGACAGCAAAGAACACTGAAGCTTTCTTT
NA,TRBJ2-5,TRBV25-1,TRBD2,CASTRERGLFETQYF,TGTGCCAGCACCCGAGAGCGGGGGTTGTTTGAGACCCAGTACTTC
NA,TRBJ2-7,TRBV19,NA,CASNQGLETYEQYF,TGTGCCAGTAATCAGGGGTTGGAAACCTACGAGCAGTACTTC
NA,TRBJ1-1,TRBV27,NA,CASSLGRLNTEAFF,TGTGCCAGCAGTTTAGGCAGACTGAACACTGAAGCTTTCTTT
NA,TRBJ1-6,TRBV2,NA,CASSGQLKNSPLHF,TGTGCCAGCAGTGGACAGCTAAAGAATTCACCCCTCCACTTT
NA,TRBJ1-2,TRBV9,NA,CASSLSWAGREGYTF,TGTGCCAGCAGCTTAAGTTGGGCAGGGCGAGAGGGCTACACCTTC
NA,TRBJ2-1,TRBV7-2,NA,CASSYTIYPYNEQFF,TGTGCCAGCAGCTATACAATATACCCCTACAATGAGCAGTTCTTC
NA,TRBJ1-1,TRBV6-1,NA,CASSEWGEAFF,TGTGCCAGCAGTGAATGGGGTGAAGCTTTCTTT
once,TRBJ1-5,TRBV12-3/TRBV12-4,NA,CASRKDGDQPQHF,TGTGCCAGCAGGAAGGACGGGGATCAGCCCCAGCATTTT
NA,TRBJ2-7,TRBV5-1,NA,CASSFEGHPGEQYF,TGCGCCAGCAGCTTTGAGGGGCACCCGGGCGAGCAGTACTTC
NA,TRBJ2-7,TRBV5-8,NA,CASSLQGAYEQYF,TGTGCCAGCAGCTTGCAGGGAGCCTACGAGCAGTACTTC